The T cell receptor (beta chain) under discussion was sequenced for a study of vaccination and CD4 T cells after COVID-19. Study overall: Mild disease affected under ten convalescent patients and severe disease one, all SARS-CoV-2 positive by nasal swab PCR.

The sample holds one count of this clonotype. Antigen: not known. As to time point: late sampling 161 to 241 days after vaccination in a few convalescent patients. The treatment here: approximately 9-day PBMC culture with coronavirus spike peptide pools or control peptides (ViraFEST assay). Positive PCR dates covered March to December 2020, before US Alpha, Beta and Delta variants. Once obtained from cultured CD4+ T cells, the DNA was sequenced using the Oncomine TCR Beta short-read assay. TCRdb recomputed calls from the PCR reads with MiXCR, one row per CDR3 protein. The data contain 25,000 to 30,000 distinct CDR3 sequences, roughly 40% of them seen just once; the ten biggest clones take up approximately 5.1%. This CDR3 spans 13 amino acids. With 6 bases removed from V and 3 bases from J, the gap between germline ends came to 11 bases. From germline, CDR1 is MNHEY and CDR2 SVGEGT.

The receptor comes from a human donor who had recovered from COVID-19. This sample comprised CD4+ T cells from blood, cultured in vitro, obtained about 7 months after SARS-CoV-2 vaccination. The chain uses TRBV6-2 or TRBV6-3 and TRBJ2-5; D perhaps matches TRBD1 (6 bases). The CDR3 bases are TGTGCCAGCAGCTCGGGACAAAAAGAGACCCAGTACTTC. Its translation: CASSSGQKETQYF.